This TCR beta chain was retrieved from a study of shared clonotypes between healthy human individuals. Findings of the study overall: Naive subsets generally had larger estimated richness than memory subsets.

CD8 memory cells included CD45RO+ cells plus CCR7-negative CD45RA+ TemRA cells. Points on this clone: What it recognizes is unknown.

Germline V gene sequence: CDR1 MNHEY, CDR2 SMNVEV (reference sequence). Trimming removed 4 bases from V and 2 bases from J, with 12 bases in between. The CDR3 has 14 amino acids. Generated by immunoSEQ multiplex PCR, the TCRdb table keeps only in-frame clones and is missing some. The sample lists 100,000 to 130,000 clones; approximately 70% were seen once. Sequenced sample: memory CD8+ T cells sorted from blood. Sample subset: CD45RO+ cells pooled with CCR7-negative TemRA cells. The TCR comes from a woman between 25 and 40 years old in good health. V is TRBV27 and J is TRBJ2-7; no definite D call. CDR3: CASSSRQVPYEQYF. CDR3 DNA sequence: TGTGCCAGCAGTTCCCGGCAGGTCCCCTACGAGCAGTACTTC.